This T cell receptor (beta chain) was found in a study of blood T cell repertoires in COVID-19. About the research overall: From T cells, B-cell-depleted T cells, or PBMCs came the material, which was cDNA or gDNA.

Original analysis: Estimation of nucleated cell counts was performed using reference gene primer amplification. TCRdb's copy holds only in-frame clones and misses some; the assay was immunoSEQ multiplex PCR. V, J and clone size are taken as reported in that table, and D and trimming were inferred from the DNA itself. The sample has around 120,000 clones; around 82% are singletons. The CDR3 has 10 residues. CDR1 and CDR2 from the germline V gene are SQVTM and ANQGSEA. The ends were cut back, 3 bases at V and 11 bases at J, with 8 bases in the middle. This receptor was obtained from an elderly man with active or convalescent COVID-19. The sample consisted of peripheral blood. The chain uses TRBV29-1 and TRBJ1-3, with D tentatively TRBD1 (5 bases). As DNA, the CDR3 is TGCAGCGTTGAGGCAGGGTCCATATATTTT. It is translated as CSVEAGSIYF. Using reference TRBV29-1 and TRBJ1-3 for the parts outside the CDR3, the full variable domain is SAVISQKPSRDICQRGTSLTIQCQVDSQVTMMFWYRQQPGQSLTLIATANQGSEATYESGFVIDKFPISRPNLTFSTLTVSNMSPEDSSIYLCSVEAGSIYFGEGSWLTVV.